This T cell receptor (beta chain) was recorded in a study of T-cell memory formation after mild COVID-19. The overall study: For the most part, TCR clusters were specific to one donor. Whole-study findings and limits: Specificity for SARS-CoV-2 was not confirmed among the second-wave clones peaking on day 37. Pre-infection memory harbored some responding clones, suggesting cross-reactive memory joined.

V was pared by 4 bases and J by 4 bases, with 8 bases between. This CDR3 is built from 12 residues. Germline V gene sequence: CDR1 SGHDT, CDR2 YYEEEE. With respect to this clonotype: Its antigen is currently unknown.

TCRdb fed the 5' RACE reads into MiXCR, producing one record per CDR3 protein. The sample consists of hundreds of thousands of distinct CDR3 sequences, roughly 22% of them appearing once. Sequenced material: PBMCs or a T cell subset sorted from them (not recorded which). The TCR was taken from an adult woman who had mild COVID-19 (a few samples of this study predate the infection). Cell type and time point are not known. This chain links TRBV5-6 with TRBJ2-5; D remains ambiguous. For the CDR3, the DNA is TGTGCCAGCAGCAAAGACGTAGAGACCCAGTACTTC. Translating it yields CASSKDVETQYF.